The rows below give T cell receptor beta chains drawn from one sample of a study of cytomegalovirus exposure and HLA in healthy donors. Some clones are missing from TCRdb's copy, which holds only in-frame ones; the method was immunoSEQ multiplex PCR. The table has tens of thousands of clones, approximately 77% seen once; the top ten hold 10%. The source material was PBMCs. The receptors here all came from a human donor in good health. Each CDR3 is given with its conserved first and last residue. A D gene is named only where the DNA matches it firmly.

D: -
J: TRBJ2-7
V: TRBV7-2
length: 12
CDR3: CASSSQGYEQYF

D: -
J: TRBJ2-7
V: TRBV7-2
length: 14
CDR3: CASSPRDFRNEQYF

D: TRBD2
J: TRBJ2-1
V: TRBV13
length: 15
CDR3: CASSISGRGYNEQFF

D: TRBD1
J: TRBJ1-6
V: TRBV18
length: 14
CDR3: CASSPGQENSPLHF

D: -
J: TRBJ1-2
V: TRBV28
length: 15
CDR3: CASSSPGGGAYGYTF

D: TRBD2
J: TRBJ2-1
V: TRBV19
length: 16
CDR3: CASATSGSLSYNEQFF

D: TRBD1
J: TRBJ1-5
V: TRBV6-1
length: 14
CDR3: CASSEGQGNQPQHF

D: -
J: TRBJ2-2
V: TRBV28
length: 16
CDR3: CASVRRGWPLAGELFF

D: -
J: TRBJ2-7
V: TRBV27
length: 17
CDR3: CASREGRTWAETYEQYF

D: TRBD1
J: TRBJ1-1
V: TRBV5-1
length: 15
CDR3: CASSLGDRDYTEAFF

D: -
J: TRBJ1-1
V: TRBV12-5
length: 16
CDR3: CASGFPMGGSNTEAFF

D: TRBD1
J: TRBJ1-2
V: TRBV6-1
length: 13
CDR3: CASRPGTGYGYTF

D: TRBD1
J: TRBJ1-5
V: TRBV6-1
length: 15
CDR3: CASSPGQGLNQPQHF

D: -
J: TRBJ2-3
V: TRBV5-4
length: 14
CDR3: CASSLSGAADTQYF

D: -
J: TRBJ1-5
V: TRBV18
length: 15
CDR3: CASSPSGGGNQPQHF

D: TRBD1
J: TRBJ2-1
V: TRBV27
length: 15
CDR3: CASSPRRTGIDEQFF

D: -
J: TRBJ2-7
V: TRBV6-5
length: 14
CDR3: CASSPRTASYEQYF

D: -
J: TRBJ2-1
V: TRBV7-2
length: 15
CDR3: CASSQYTGSYNEQFF

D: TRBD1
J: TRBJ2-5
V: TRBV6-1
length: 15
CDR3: CASSPGTGLGETQYF

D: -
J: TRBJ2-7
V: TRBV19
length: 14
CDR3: CASSSGPQSYEQYF

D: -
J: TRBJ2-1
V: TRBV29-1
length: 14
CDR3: CSVDRVPTYNEQFF

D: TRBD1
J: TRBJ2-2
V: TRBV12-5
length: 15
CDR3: CASGSGQGSAGELFF

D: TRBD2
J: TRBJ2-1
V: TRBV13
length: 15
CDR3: CASSRTSGRWNEQFF

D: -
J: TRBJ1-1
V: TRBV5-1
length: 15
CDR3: CASKIGGGENTEAFF

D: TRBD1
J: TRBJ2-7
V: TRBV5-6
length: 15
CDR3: CASSYVDRGLGEQYF

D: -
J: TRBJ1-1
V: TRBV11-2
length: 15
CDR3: CASSFLEGGGTEAFF